The next 4 T cell receptor beta chains were all read from a single sample in a study of molecular identifiers for immune sequencing clone quantification. TCRdb ran MiXCR on the PCR reads and lists one entry per CDR3 protein. The repertoire has 250,000 to 400,000 distinct CDR3 sequences, about a fifth of them found once; the top ten carry approximately 0.8%. Sample: naive CD8+ T cells from blood, with Jurkat cell RNA spiked in. Documented subset: FACS-sorted CD8+CD4-CCR7+CD45RA+ naive T cells. The receptors originated from a human donor in good health. Some libraries in this study had Jurkat cell RNA spiked in.

This clonotype occurred many times. V gene TRBV9 combines with J gene TRBJ2-3, with 10 bases aligning to TRBD2. The CDR3 is 15 residues long. The germline V gene has CDR1 SGDLS and CDR2 YYNGEE. V was pared by 4 bases and J by 3 bases, with 5 bases of the junction left unmatched. The DNA of the CDR3 is TGTGCCAGCAGCCCCAGCGGGGGGGCAACAGATACGCAGTATTTT. This codes for CASSPSGGATDTQYF.

The table lists this clonotype with many counts. The rearrangement links TRBV10-3 to TRBJ1-2; D not resolved. The CDR3 runs 11 residues. Germline-derived CDR1 and CDR2 are ENHRY and SYGVKD. V was trimmed by 3 bases and J by 4 bases, leaving 3 bases between them. For the CDR3, the DNA is TGTGCCATCAGTGAAATCTATGGCTACACCTTC. Amino acids: CAISEIYGYTF.

About this clonotype: A much larger clone differs by one base, so this may be a read error. The chain uses TRBV13 and TRBJ2-2; 7 bases line up with TRBD2. Germline V gives CDR1 PRHDT, CDR2 FYEKMQ (reference sequence). The CDR3 is 17 residues long. This chain's CDR3 is CASSIAGWRANTGGLFF. The CDR3 coding sequence is TGTGCCAGCAGCATAGCGGGCTGGCGGGCGAACACCGGGGGGCTGTTTTTT.

This clonotype was recorded a few times. This chain joins TRBV27 and TRBJ2-7; D is possibly TRBD1 (5 bases). The CDR3 extends over 14 amino acids. Germline V CDR1 and CDR2: MNHEY, SMNVEV (reference sequence). Trimming removed 4 bases at V and 6 bases at J, with 16 bases between. CDR3 sequence: CASSSYTGSIEQYF. In DNA form, the CDR3 reads TGTGCCAGCAGTTCTTATACAGGTAGTATCGAGCAGTACTTC.